This TCR beta chain was sequenced during a study of T cells in Graves' hyperthyroidism and ophthalmopathy. Amplification of TCR beta CDR3 regions used RNA as the template. TCR CDR3 regions were first amplified by RT-PCR with HTBI primers. TCRdb used MiXCR to reprocess the multiplex PCR reads, holding one entry per CDR3 protein. Among hundreds of thousands of distinct CDR3 sequences listed, 20% to 25% were seen once. This clonotype was picked up a small number of times. Its antigen is unknown. Study-wide findings and caveats: Ophthalmopathy, as predicted by the model, came a median roughly 6.5 months after the prediction.

Pregnant or lactating patients were excluded, as were those with uncontrolled infection or other autoimmune disease. 10 ml of fresh peripheral blood supplied the PBMCs. CDR1 KGHSH and CDR2 LQKENI come from the germline V gene. The CDR3 totals 15 residues. V shed 2 bases and J shed 1 base, with 8 bases lying between them. This TCR was sampled from a man between 25 and 39 years old with Graves' ophthalmopathy. Sequencing was carried out using blood. The rearrangement links TRBV18 to TRBJ1-4; D perhaps matches TRBD1 (5 bases). The CDR3 nucleotides are TGTGCCAGCTCACCAGACAGACTAACTAATGAAAAACTGTTTTTT. It encodes CASSPDRLTNEKLFF.